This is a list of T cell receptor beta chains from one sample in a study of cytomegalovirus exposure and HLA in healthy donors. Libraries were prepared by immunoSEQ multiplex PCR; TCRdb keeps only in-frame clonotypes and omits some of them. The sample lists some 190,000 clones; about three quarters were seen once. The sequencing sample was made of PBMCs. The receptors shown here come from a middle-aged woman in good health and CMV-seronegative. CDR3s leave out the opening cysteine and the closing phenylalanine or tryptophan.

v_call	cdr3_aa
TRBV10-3	AISSGLAGGPDTQY
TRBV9	ASAGRGLDGYT
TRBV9	ASSGTGTSRTDTQY
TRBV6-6	ASSKERGSSYNEQF
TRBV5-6	ASSPKGSRVTDTQY
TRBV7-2	ASSLGDTANYGYT
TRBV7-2	ASSHRAEGF
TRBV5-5	ASSLEQGLSEQF
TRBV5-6	ASTTIASAYNEQF
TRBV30	AWSGDSNQPQH
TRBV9	ASSSSEGPDTQY
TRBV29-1	SVVTGPNTEAF